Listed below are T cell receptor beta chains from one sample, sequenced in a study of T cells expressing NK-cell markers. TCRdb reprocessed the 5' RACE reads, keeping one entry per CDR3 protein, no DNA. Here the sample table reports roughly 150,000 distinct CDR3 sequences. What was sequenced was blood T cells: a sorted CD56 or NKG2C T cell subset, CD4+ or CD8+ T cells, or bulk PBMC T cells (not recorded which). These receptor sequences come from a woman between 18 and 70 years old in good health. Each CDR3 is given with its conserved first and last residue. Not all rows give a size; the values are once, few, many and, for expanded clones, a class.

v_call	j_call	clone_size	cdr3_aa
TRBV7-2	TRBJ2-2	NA	CASSLVAGANTGELFF
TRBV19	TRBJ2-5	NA	CASSPRGEQETQYF
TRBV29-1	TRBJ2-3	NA	CSVEIGGVSTDTQYF
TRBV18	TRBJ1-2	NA	CASSPNKGRGRNYGYTF
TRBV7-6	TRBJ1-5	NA	CASSLGNSNQPQHF
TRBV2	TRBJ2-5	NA	CASSWGDQETQYF
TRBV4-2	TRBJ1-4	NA	CASSQDLQGDEKLFF
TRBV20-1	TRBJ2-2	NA	CSASPSGVNTGELFF
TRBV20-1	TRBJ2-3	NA	CSATGTAGGTDTQYF
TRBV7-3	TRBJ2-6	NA	CASSGGSGANVLTF
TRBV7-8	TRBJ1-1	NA	CASSPPAGGVDNTEAFF
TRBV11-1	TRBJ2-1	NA	CASSWTSGGAGTYNEQFF
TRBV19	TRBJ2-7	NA	CASTNHREQYF
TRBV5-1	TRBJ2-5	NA	CASSLSPGGAAVETQYF
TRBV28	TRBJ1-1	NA	CASSRPRLGTEAFF
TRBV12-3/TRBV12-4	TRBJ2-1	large	CASSSSGSSYNEQFF
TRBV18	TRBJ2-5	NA	CASSPNPRETQYF
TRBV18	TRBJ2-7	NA	CASSLSPAGVLGFEQYF
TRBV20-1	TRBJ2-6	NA	CSADRTGSGANVLTF
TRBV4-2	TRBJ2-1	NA	CASSQDRTGFGEQFF
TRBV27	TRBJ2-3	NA	CASSLGRQGTQYF
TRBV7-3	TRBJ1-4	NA	CASSDQRGQGAPTNEKLFF
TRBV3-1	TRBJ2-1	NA	CASRDFRLSDRNEQFF
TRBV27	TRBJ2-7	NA	CASGLGTSYEQYF
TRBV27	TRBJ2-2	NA	CASSYLQGSIRTGELFF
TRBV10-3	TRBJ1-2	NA	CAISETVGLGYTF
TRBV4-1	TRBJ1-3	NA	CASSQDSRGWDTIYF
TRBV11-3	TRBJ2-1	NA	CASSLGSGGDEQFF
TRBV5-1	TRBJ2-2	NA	CASAREAGGNTGELFF
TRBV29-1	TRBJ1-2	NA	CSVEDLTGRSGYTF
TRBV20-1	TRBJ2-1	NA	CSASRTGWDEQFF
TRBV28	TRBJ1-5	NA	CASSLTNQPQHF
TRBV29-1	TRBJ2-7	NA	CSVTDRMSSYEQYF
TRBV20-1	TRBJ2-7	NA	CSWTGGGHEQYF
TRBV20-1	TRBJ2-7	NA	CSARDHIETYEQYF
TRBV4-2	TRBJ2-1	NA	CASSQERGRPGEQFF
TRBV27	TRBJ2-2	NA	CASRRLLGDTGELFF
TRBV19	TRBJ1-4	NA	CASSIGTVLNEKLFF
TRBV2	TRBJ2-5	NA	CASGADQETQYF
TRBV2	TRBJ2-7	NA	CASSEREGYEQYF
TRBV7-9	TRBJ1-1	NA	CASSPGSYTEAFF
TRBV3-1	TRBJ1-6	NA	CASSQDLQNLNSPLHF